This T cell receptor beta chain was sequenced during a study of blood T cell repertoires in COVID-19. CDR3 length equals 12 residues. The ends were cut back, 4 bases at V and 9 bases at J, with 12 bases in the middle. Original processing methods: From reference gene primer amplification, estimates of nucleated cell counts were derived. Assay used: immunoSEQ multiplex PCR; TCRdb lists only in-frame clones, some missing. V and J calls and clone size are those listed in that table; D and trimming were worked out from the DNA. The sample contains roughly 200,000 clones, around 80% of which appear only once.

The chain combines TRBV12-3 or TRBV12-4 with TRBJ2-5, with D uncertain. The source material was peripheral blood. The clonotype was recovered from a man between 40 and 49 years old with acute or convalescent COVID-19. The CDR3 DNA follows: TGTGCCAGCAGTTCCGTCCTCGAGCCCCAGTACTTC. Its protein product is CASSSVLEPQYF.